The 18 T cell receptor beta chains given below trace back to one sample, sequenced in a study of human T cells and chemical hapten exposure. The sample's time point: patch test 3, about 24 weeks after DPC sensitization. Sample treatment: therapeutic diphenylcyclopropenone sensitization with weekly scalp DPC. TCRdb recomputed calls from the RACE reads with MiXCR, one row per CDR3 protein. The table includes under 130,000 distinct CDR3 sequences, under 40% detected once. Sequencing used whole blood, obtained in connection with sensitization to the hapten diphenylcyclopropenone (DPC). All receptors come from a man in his forties with alopecia areata. Some clones in this sample may be carry-over from other donors' samples.

The chain couples TRBV13 to TRBJ2-3; 8 bases map to TRBD2. The CDR3 runs to 16 residues. From germline, CDR1 is PRHDT and CDR2 FYEKMQ (reference sequence). V was clipped by 4 bases and J by 0 bases; unmatched bases: 6. The CDR3 bases are TGTGCCAGCAGCTGGGGGGCTAGCGGGAGCACAGATACGCAGTATTTT. It codes for CASSWGASGSTDTQYF.

This clonotype was found a few times. The rearrangement joins TRBV24-1 to TRBJ2-2; 7 positions match TRBD1. This CDR3 is 18 amino acids long. CDR1 KGHDR and CDR2 SFDVKD come from the germline V gene. The J segment lost 8 bases and the V segment lost 2 bases, leaving 16 bases of the junction unmatched. CDR3 in DNA: TGTGCCACCAGTGATTGGGACAGATTTCAGGGCCGTGCGGGGGAGCTGTTTTTT. Its translation: CATSDWDRFQGRAGELFF.

The sample holds a few counts of this clonotype. The genes are TRBV29-1 and TRBJ2-1; 10 bases agree with TRBD1. Germline values: CDR1 SQVTM, CDR2 ANQGSEA. There are 12 residues in the CDR3. V was clipped by 6 bases and J by 12 bases; unmatched bases: 8. For the CDR3, the DNA is TGCAGCGTCCCTCCCCGGGACAGGGGGCAGTTCTTC. It is translated as CSVPPRDRGQFF.

The chain has TRBV29-1 and TRBJ1-1, with D hard to call. CDR3 length: 15 amino acids. Between the trimmed V and J ends, which lost 4 bases and 0 bases, there was a span of 15 bases. CDR1 SQVTM and CDR2 ANQGSEA come from the germline V gene. CDR3 region: CSVAFNLGMNTEAFF. In DNA form, the CDR3 reads TGCAGCGTTGCTTTTAACCTGGGGATGAACACTGAAGCTTTCTTT.

The J gene is TRBJ2-4, the V gene TRBV6-2 or TRBV6-3, with D hard to call. V shed 2 bases and J shed 0 bases, with 5 bases lying between them. This CDR3 spans 14 amino acids. Looked up from germline, CDR1 is MNHEY and CDR2 is SVGEGT. CDR3 sequence: CASSYEVAKNIQYF. The CDR3 coding sequence is TGTGCCAGCAGTTACGAGGTAGCCAAAAACATTCAGTACTTC.

This rearrangement joins TRBV3-1 to TRBJ2-4; D is possibly TRBD1 or TRBD2 (5 bases each). Trimming shortened V by 7 bases and J by 1 base, and 17 bases separated the two germline ends. CDR3 length: 16 amino acids. In germline, CDR1 is LGHDT, CDR2 YNNKEL (reference sequence). CDR3: CASTPRDGWAKNIQYF. In DNA form, the CDR3 reads TGTGCCAGCACCCCCAGGGACGGGTGGGCCAAAAACATTCAGTACTTC.

This clonotype was found a few times. The chain joins TRBV4-2 to TRBJ2-3; D call uncertain. Germline CDR1 is LGHNA and CDR2 is YNFKEQ. CDR3 length equals 15 residues. V was cut by 0 bases and J by 6 bases, with 13 bases left in between. CDR3 coding DNA: TGTGCCAGCAGCCAAGATCAGTCCCGCGAGGATACGCAGTATTTT. It translates to CASSQDQSREDTQYF.

This clonotype was counted only a few times. V and J are TRBV6-6 and TRBJ1-2, with 10 bases lining up with TRBD1. CDR3 length equals 14 residues. In germline, CDR1 is MNHNY, CDR2 SVGAGI (reference sequence). The V segment lost 6 bases and the J segment 7 bases; nucleotides outside the gene matches: 8. Here the CDR3 DNA reads TGTGCCAGCAGAGACAACCGGGACAGGGGTGGCTACACCTTC. This encodes CASRDNRDRGGYTF.

This clonotype was seen more than once but under ten times. J is TRBJ1-2 and V is TRBV11-2; D may be TRBD1 (6 bases). V dropped 5 bases and J dropped 0 bases, with 28 bases sitting between them. The germline CDR1 and CDR2 sequences are SGHAT and FQNNGV. The CDR3 consists of 20 residues. The CDR3 DNA follows: TGTGCCAGCAGCCCTACCCCCCCCGGGACACCTTCTGCTCCTAACTATGGCTACACCTTC. Protein sequence: CASSPTPPGTPSAPNYGYTF.

This chain joins TRBV4-1 and TRBJ2-1, with a weak D call TRBD1 (5 bases). The CDR3 is made up of 16 amino acids. Germline CDR1 reads MGHRA; CDR2 reads YSYEKL. Trimming removed 1 base at V and 4 bases at J, with 14 bases between. Here the CDR3 reads CASSQVGRNVYNEQFF. CDR3 DNA sequence: TGCGCCAGCAGCCAAGTGGGGCGGAATGTTTACAATGAGCAGTTCTTC.

This clonotype was picked up a small number of times. This rearrangement joins TRBV12-3 or TRBV12-4 to TRBJ1-1, with TRBD1 matching 12 bases. The ends lost 6 bases at V and 6 bases at J; junction bases unmatched: 11. The CDR3 spans 16 residues. The CDR3 DNA is TGTGCCAGCAGGGGCGGGACAGGGGGCTACCCCGCTGAAGCTTTCTTT. This gives the protein CASRGGTGGYPAEAFF.

The genes are TRBV2 and TRBJ1-5; D is unresolved. This CDR3 contains 11 residues. Trimming took off 6 bases at V and 4 bases at J, with 4 bases between the two ends. Germline V gene lookup returns CDR1 SNHLY and CDR2 FYNNEI. As DNA, the CDR3 is TGTGCCAGCAGCCTAAATCAGCCCCAGCATTTT. Its translation: CASSLNQPQHF. The whole variable domain, remainder taken from reference TRBV2 and TRBJ1-5, is EPEVTQTPSHQVTQMGQEVILRCVPISNHLYFYWYRQILGQKVEFLVSFYNNEISEKSEIFDDQFSVERPDGSNFTLKIRSTKLEDSAMYFCASSLNQPQHFGDGTRLSIL.

This chain links TRBV7-2 with TRBJ2-1, with D maybe TRBD2 (5 bases). CDR3 length equals 13 residues. V lost 2 bases and J lost 7, with 9 bases in between. Looked up from germline, CDR1 is SGHTA and CDR2 is FQGNSA. The CDR3 coding sequence is TGTGCCAGCAGCTTAACGCGAGGGAATGAGCAGTTCTTC. Translating gives CASSLTRGNEQFF.

This clonotype was recorded a few times. The CDR3 nucleotides are TGTGCCAGCAGCTTGGTCGGCGGGCCGAACACTGAAGCTTTCTTT. It translates to CASSLVGGPNTEAFF. V usage is TRBV5-6 and J usage is TRBJ1-1; D is ambiguous. Germline assignment: CDR1 SGHDT and CDR2 YYEEEE. V was pared by 0 bases and J by 1 base, with 10 bases between. CDR3 length: 15 residues.

This clonotype has only a few counts. The chain has TRBV5-1 and TRBJ2-2; D could derive from TRBD1 or TRBD2 (5 bases each). V was trimmed by 0 bases and J by 0 bases, leaving 9 bases between them. The CDR3 is 16 residues long. The germline V gene encodes CDR1 SGHRS and CDR2 YFSETQ. The CDR3 DNA is TGCGCCAGCAGCTTGGTTGGGGGTACGAACACCGGGGAGCTGTTTTTT. It codes for CASSLVGGTNTGELFF.

This clonotype was counted between two and nine times. V is TRBV18 and J is TRBJ1-6; 9 nucleotides line up with TRBD1. Trimming cost V 5 bases and J 6 bases; bases outside gene matches: 5. The germline V gene has CDR1 KGHSH and CDR2 LQKENI. This CDR3 spans 15 amino acids. CDR3 nucleotide sequence: TGTGCCAGCTCAATATTACAGGGGGCTAATTCACCCCTCCACTTT. It encodes CASSILQGANSPLHF.

This clonotype was observed a handful of times. V and J are TRBV6-5 and TRBJ2-5, with TRBD2 matching 13 bases. The CDR3 is 16 residues long. J was trimmed by 2 bases and V by 5 bases; bases with no gene match: 5. Germline V gene data show CDR1 as MNHEY and CDR2 as SVGAGI. The CDR3 nucleotides are TGTGCCAGCAGTGGACCACTAGCGGGAGGGCAAGAGACCCAGTACTTC. Its translation: CASSGPLAGGQETQYF.

This clonotype was picked up a small number of times. The chain is built from TRBV5-6 and TRBJ1-6; the D gene is possibly TRBD1 (5 bases). Germline V CDR1 and CDR2: SGHDT, YYEEEE. Trimming took 1 base from V and 7 from J, leaving 12 bases between them. There are 15 residues in the CDR3. This CDR3 reads CASSLWRGRNSPLHF. The CDR3 DNA sequence: TGTGCCAGCAGCTTGTGGAGGGGACGGAATTCACCCCTCCACTTT. The whole variable domain, filled in from reference TRBV5-6 and TRBJ1-6, reads DAGVTQSPTHLIKTRGQQVTLRCSPKSGHDTVSWYQQALGQGPQFIFQYYEEEERQRGNFPDRFSGHQFPNYSSELNVNALLLGDSALYLCASSLWRGRNSPLHFGNGTRLTVT.